The source of this T cell receptor (beta chain) is a study of cytomegalovirus exposure and HLA in healthy donors. Whole-study results and caveats: In vitro work confirmed that a few CMV-associated chains recognize CMV antigens.

The PCR had 60 Vbeta and 13 Jbeta primers. The data were produced by immunoSEQ multiplex PCR, yet TCRdb's version contains in-frame clones alone and is incomplete. Here the sample spans some 140,000 clones, approximately 80% being singletons. V was trimmed by 4 bases and J by 5 bases, leaving 13 bases between them. This CDR3 is 13 amino acids long. Germline CDR1 is SGDLS and CDR2 is YYNGEE. Notes on this clone: Its cognate antigen is unknown.

Sequences were obtained from PBMCs. The receptor was isolated from a woman in her 40s in good health and CMV-seronegative. The chain uses TRBV9 and TRBJ2-7; unclear D gene. Here the CDR3 reads CASSITLGHEQYF. CDR3 nucleotide sequence: TGTGCCAGCAGCATTACTCTGGGCCACGAGCAGTACTTC.